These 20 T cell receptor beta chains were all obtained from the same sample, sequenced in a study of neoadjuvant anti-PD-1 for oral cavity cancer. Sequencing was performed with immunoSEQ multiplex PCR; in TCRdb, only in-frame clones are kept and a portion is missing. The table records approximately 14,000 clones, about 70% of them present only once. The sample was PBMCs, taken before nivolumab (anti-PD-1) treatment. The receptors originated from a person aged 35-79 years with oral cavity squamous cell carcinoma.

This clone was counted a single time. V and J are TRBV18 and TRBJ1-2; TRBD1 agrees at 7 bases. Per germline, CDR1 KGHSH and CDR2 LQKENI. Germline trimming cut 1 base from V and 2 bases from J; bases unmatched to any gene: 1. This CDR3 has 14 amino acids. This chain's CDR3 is CASSPQQGNYGYTF. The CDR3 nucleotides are TGTGCCAGCTCACCACAACAGGGGAACTATGGCTACACCTTC.

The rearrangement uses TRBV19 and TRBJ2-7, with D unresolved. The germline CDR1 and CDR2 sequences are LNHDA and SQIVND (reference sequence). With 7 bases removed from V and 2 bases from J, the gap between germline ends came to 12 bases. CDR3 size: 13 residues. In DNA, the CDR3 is TGTGCCAGTACACCACGGCCCCCCTACGAGCAGTACTTC. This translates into CASTPRPPYEQYF.

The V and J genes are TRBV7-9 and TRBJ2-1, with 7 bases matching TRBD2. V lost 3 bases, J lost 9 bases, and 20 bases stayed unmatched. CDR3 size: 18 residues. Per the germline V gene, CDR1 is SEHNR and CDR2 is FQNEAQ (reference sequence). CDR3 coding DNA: TGTGCCAGCAGCTTGGATAAGGGCGGGAGATTACAGGAGGGTGAGCAGTTCTTC. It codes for CASSLDKGGRLQEGEQFF.

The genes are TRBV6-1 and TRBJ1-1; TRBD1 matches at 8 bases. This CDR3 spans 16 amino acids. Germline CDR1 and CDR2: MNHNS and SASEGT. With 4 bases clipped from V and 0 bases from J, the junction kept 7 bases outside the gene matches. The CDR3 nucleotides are TGTGCCAGCAGTGTGGGAAACAGGGGGGTGAACACTGAAGCTTTCTTT. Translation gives CASSVGNRGVNTEAFF.

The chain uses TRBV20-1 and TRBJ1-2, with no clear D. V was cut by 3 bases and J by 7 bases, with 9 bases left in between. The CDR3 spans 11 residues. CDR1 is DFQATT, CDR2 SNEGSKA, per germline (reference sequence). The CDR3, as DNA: TGCAGTGCTAGGGGTGACTTTGGCTACACCTTC. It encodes CSARGDFGYTF.

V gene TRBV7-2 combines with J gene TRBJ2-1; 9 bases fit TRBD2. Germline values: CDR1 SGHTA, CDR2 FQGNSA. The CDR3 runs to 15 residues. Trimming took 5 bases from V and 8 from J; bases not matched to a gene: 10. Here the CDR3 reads CASSHRRGGGDEQFF. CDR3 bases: TGTGCCAGCAGCCACAGGCGGGGGGGCGGAGATGAGCAGTTCTTC. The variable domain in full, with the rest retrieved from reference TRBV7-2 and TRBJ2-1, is GAGVSQSPSNKVTEKGKDVELRCDPISGHTALYWYRQSLGQGLEFLIYFQGNSAPDKSGLPSDRFSAERTGGSVSTLTIQRTQQEDSAVYLCASSHRRGGGDEQFFGPGTRLTVL.

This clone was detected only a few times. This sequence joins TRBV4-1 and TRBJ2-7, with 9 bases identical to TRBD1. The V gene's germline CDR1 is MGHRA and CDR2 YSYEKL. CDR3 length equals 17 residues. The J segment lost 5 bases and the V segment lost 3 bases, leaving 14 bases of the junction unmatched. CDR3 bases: TGCGCCAGCAGCCACCAGGGACAGGGCGGGCGGAGGGACGAGCAGTACTTC. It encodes CASSHQGQGGRRDEQYF.

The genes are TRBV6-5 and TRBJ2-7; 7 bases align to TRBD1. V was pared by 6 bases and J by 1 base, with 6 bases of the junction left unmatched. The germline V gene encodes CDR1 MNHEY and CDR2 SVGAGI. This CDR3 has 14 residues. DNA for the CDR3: TGTGCCAGCAGGCGACCGGGACAGTCCTACGAGCAGTACTTC. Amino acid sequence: CASRRPGQSYEQYF.

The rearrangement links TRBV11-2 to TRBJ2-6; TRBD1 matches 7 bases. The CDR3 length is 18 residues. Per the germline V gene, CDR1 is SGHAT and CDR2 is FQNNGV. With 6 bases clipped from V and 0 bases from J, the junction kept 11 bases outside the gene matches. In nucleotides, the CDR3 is TGTGCCAGCAGGCCAAACCAGGACAGGCCCTCTGGGGCCAACGTCCTGACTTTC. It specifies CASRPNQDRPSGANVLTF.

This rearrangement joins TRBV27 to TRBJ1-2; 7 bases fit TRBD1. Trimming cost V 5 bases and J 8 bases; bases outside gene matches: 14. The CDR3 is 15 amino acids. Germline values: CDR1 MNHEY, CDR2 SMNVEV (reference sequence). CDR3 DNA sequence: TGTGCCAGCAGTCCTCGCCCAGGGGGGTCATTGGGCTACACCTTC. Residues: CASSPRPGGSLGYTF.

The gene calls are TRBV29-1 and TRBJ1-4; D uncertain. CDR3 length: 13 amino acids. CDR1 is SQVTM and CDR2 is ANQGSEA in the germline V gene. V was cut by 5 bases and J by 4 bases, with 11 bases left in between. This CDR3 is CSVLGQLNEKLFF. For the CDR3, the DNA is TGCAGCGTTCTGGGTCAGCTTAATGAAAAACTGTTTTTT.

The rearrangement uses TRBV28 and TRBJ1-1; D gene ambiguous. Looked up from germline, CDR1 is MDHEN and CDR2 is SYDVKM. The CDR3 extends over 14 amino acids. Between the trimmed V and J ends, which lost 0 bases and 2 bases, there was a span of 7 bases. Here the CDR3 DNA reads TGTGCCAGCAGTTTATGGGGAATTAACACTGAAGCTTTCTTT. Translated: CASSLWGINTEAFF.

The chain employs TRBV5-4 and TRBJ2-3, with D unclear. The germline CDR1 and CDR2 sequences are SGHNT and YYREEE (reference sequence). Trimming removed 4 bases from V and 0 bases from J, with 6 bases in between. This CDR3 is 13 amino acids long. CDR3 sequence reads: CASSPSSTDTQYF. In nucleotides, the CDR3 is TGTGCCAGCAGCCCGTCAAGCACAGATACGCAGTATTTT.

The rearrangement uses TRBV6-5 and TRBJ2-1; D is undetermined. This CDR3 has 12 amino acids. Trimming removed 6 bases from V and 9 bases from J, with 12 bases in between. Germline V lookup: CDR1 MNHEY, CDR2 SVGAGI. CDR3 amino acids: CASSPLVGEQFF. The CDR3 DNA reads TGTGCCAGCAGCCCCCTAGTCGGTGAGCAGTTCTTC.

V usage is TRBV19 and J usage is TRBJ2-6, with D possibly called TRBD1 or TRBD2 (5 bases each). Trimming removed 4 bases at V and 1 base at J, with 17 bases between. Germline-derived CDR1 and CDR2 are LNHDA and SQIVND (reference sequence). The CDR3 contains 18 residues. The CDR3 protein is CASSTLGRGNSGANVLTF. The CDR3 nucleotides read TGTGCCAGTAGTACTCTGGGACGGGGAAATTCTGGGGCCAACGTCCTGACTTTC.

DNA for the CDR3: TGTGCCAGCACGCCTTCCCGGGGACTGTTTTTT. Protein product: CASTPSRGLFF. The rearrangement joins TRBV5-5 to TRBJ1-4, with D unclear. Germline CDR1 is SGHKS and CDR2 is YYEKEE (reference sequence). The CDR3 sequence is 11 residues long. The V end lost 6 bases, the J end lost 13 bases, and 13 bases lay between the germline ends.

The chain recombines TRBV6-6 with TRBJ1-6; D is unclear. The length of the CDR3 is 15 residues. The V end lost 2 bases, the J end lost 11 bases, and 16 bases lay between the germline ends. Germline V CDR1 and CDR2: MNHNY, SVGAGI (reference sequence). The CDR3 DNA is TGTGCCAGCAGTTACCTCGGACCTCCGAATCCACCCCTCCACTTT. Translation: CASSYLGPPNPPLHF.

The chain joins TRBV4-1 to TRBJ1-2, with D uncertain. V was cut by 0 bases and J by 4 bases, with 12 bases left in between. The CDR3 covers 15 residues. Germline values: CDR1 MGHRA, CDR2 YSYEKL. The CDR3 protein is CASSQDGKGSYGYTF. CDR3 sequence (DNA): TGCGCCAGCAGCCAAGATGGCAAAGGGAGCTATGGCTACACCTTC.

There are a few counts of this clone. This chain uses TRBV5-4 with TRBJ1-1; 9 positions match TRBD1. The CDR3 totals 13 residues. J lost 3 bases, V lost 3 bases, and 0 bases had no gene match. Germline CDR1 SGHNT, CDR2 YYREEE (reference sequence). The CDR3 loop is CASSWDRDTEAFF. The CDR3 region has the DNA TGTGCCAGCAGCTGGGACAGGGACACTGAAGCTTTCTTT.

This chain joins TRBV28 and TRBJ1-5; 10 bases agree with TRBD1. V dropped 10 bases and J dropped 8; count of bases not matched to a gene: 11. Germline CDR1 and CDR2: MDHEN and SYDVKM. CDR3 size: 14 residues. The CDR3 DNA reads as TGTGCCACTCGGACAGGGGGTAACTTCAAGCCCCAGCATTTT. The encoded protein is CATRTGGNFKPQHF.